What follows are 31 T cell receptor beta chains derived from one specimen sequenced in a study of blood T cell repertoires in COVID-19. The table came from immunoSEQ multiplex PCR; TCRdb's copy has only in-frame clones and leaves some out. The data contain about 180,000 clones, 70% to 90% of them singletons. Sequencing was done on a sample of peripheral blood. The source of these receptors is a man aged 50-59 years with active or convalescent COVID-19.

The chain recombines TRBV27 with TRBJ2-5; TRBD1 matches 7 bases. The CDR3 spans 13 residues. J lost 5 bases, V lost 2 bases, and 2 bases had no gene match. Per the germline V gene, CDR1 is MNHEY and CDR2 is SMNVEV (reference sequence). As DNA, the CDR3 is TGTGCCAGCAGTTTAAACAGGGGTGAGACCCAGTACTTC. This encodes CASSLNRGETQYF.

The J gene is TRBJ2-5, the V gene TRBV5-1; 8 nucleotides align to TRBD1. V trimming: 4 bases; J trimming: 5 bases; junction bases outside the gene matches: 7. Looked up from germline, CDR1 is SGHRS and CDR2 is YFSETQ. CDR3 length equals 14 residues. The CDR3 loop reads CASSRTGTGETQYF. The CDR3 coding sequence is TGCGCCAGCAGCCGGACAGGGACCGGGGAGACCCAGTACTTC.

This chain connects TRBV19 to TRBJ1-5, with D perhaps matching TRBD1 (5 bases). Germline assignment: CDR1 LNHDA and CDR2 SQIVND (reference sequence). This CDR3 contains 15 residues. V lost 6 bases and J 0 bases, leaving 12 bases between the germline ends. This CDR3 is CASRRWGDSNQPQHF. CDR3 nucleotide sequence: TGTGCCAGTAGGAGGTGGGGGGATAGCAATCAGCCCCAGCATTTT.

The sample holds a few counts of this clone. The chain couples TRBV5-6 to TRBJ2-7, with D possibly TRBD1 on 6 matching bases. This CDR3 is 16 amino acids long. V was trimmed by 0 bases and J by 0 bases, leaving 13 bases between them. The germline gives CDR1 SGHDT, CDR2 YYEEEE. The CDR3 coding sequence is TGTGCCAGCAGCTTGGCGAAGGGACACTCCTCCTACGAGCAGTACTTC. Translation gives CASSLAKGHSSYEQYF.

The chain joins TRBV30 to TRBJ2-7; no clear D. Germline loops: CDR1 GTSNPN, CDR2 SVGIG (reference sequence). V was pared by 0 bases and J by 4 bases, with 4 bases between. This CDR3 comprises 11 residues. DNA for the CDR3: TGTGCCTGGAGTGTCTTATACGAGCAGTACTTC. It specifies CAWSVLYEQYF.

This chain uses TRBV28 with TRBJ2-7; D might be TRBD1 (5 bases). The germline gives CDR1 MDHEN, CDR2 SYDVKM. This CDR3 region has 12 residues. Between the trimmed V and J ends, which lost 6 bases and 3 bases, there was a span of 9 bases. The CDR3 region has the DNA TGTGCCAGCAGGAGGCAGGGCTACGAGCAGTACTTC. Translation: CASRRQGYEQYF.

The J gene is TRBJ1-3, the V gene TRBV18, with TRBD1 as a possible D gene (6 bases). The CDR3 contains 15 residues. Trimming removed 0 bases at V and 3 bases at J, with 9 bases between. CDR1 is KGHSH, CDR2 LQKENI, per germline. Here the CDR3 reads CASSPPARGGNTIYF. The CDR3 region has the DNA TGTGCCAGCTCACCACCCGCCAGGGGTGGAAACACCATATATTTT.

This chain connects TRBV10-3 to TRBJ2-1; no clear D gene. CDR3 length equals 14 residues. Germline V CDR1 and CDR2: ENHRY, SYGVKD. Trimming removed 3 bases at V and 4 bases at J, with 10 bases between. This CDR3 is CAISDVADYNEQFF. In nucleotides, the CDR3 is TGTGCCATCAGTGATGTAGCAGATTACAATGAGCAGTTCTTC.

The rearrangement joins TRBV7-9 to TRBJ1-4; no reliable D call. This CDR3 has 16 residues. Germline lookup yields CDR1 SEHNR and CDR2 FQNEAQ (reference sequence). With 3 bases removed from V and 4 bases from J, the gap between germline ends came to 15 bases. CDR3 nucleotide sequence: TGTGCCAGCAGCTTCGCCGCAGGTGGCATTAATGAAAAACTGTTTTTT. This codes for CASSFAAGGINEKLFF.

This rearrangement joins TRBV19 to TRBJ1-6; 7 bases line up with TRBD1. Germline V gene data show CDR1 as LNHDA and CDR2 as SQIVND (reference sequence). The CDR3 extends over 15 amino acids. Trimming took 3 bases from V and 7 from J; bases not matched to a gene: 6. In DNA form, the CDR3 reads TGTGCCAGTAGTATGGGTGACAGGGTAAATTCACCCCTCCACTTT. Translation: CASSMGDRVNSPLHF.

The J gene is TRBJ1-1, the V gene TRBV5-1; 7 positions agree with TRBD1. Germline V gives CDR1 SGHRS, CDR2 YFSETQ. Losses at the gene ends were 6 bases for V and 4 bases for J; bases not matched to a gene: 9. This CDR3 is 14 amino acids long. The CDR3, as DNA: TGCGCCAGCACCACCGGGGCAGGGGGCACTGAAGCTTTCTTT. Translated, it gives CASTTGAGGTEAFF.

The rearrangement links TRBV20-1 to TRBJ2-7, with TRBD2 identical over 12 bases. Trimming took 3 bases from V and 2 from J; bases not matched to a gene: 14. The germline V gene has CDR1 DFQATT and CDR2 SNEGSKA (reference sequence). The CDR3 consists of 18 residues. For the CDR3, the DNA is TGCAGTGCTAGTTCGACAGGGGAACTAGCGGGGGGAACCTACGAGCAGTACTTC. It translates to CSASSTGELAGGTYEQYF.

This clone was found once. This chain connects TRBV7-3 to TRBJ2-1; 12 positions agree with TRBD2. Trimming at V came to 5 bases and at J to 7 bases, leaving 3 bases not matched to a gene. Germline V lookup: CDR1 SGHTA, CDR2 FQGTGA. The length of the CDR3 is 14 residues. The CDR3 DNA reads TGTGCCAGCAGCGAACTAGCGGGAGGAAATGAGCAGTTCTTC. Encoded protein: CASSELAGGNEQFF.

The genes are TRBV24-1 and TRBJ1-5, with no clear D. The germline gives CDR1 KGHDR, CDR2 SFDVKD. Trimming cost V 4 bases and J 4 bases, with 7 bases left between them. This CDR3 contains 13 residues. The CDR3 region is CATSDPPNQPQHF. For the CDR3, the DNA is TGTGCCACCAGTGACCCCCCTAATCAGCCCCAGCATTTT.

The rearrangement joins TRBV7-9 to TRBJ2-7; 7 bases align to TRBD2. Trimming at V came to 3 bases and at J to 4 bases, leaving 6 bases not matched to a gene. The CDR3 is 14 residues long. Germline assignment: CDR1 SEHNR and CDR2 FQNEAQ (reference sequence). The CDR3 reads CASSFGTTFYEQYF. Written as DNA, the CDR3 is TGTGCCAGCAGCTTCGGGACTACTTTTTACGAGCAGTACTTC.

The count of this clone is one. The V and J genes are TRBV4-1 and TRBJ1-5, with a weak D call TRBD1 (6 bases). In germline, CDR1 is MGHRA, CDR2 YSYEKL. V lost 0 bases and J lost 6, with 12 bases in between. This CDR3 region has 15 residues. CDR3 amino acids: CASSQDQGYRQPQHF. CDR3 coding DNA: TGCGCCAGCAGCCAAGATCAGGGGTATCGTCAGCCCCAGCATTTT.

The rearrangement links TRBV11-2 to TRBJ2-1; possible D gene TRBD2, 5 bases. The germline gives CDR1 SGHAT, CDR2 FQNNGV. The CDR3 totals 14 residues. Trimming stripped 1 base from V and 4 bases from J, with 8 bases between. CDR3 bases: TGTGCCAGCAGCTTAGCACTAGTGTACAATGAGCAGTTCTTC. It specifies CASSLALVYNEQFF.

The rearrangement joins TRBV5-1 to TRBJ2-3; D is perhaps TRBD2 (5 bases). CDR3 length: 15 amino acids. Trimming took 4 bases from V and 0 from J, leaving 12 bases between them. Germline assignment: CDR1 SGHRS and CDR2 YFSETQ. The CDR3 DNA reads TGCGCCAGCAGCCTAGCCTCTGACAGCACAGATACGCAGTATTTT. Translation: CASSLASDSTDTQYF. Supplemented by reference TRBV5-1 and TRBJ2-3, the full variable domain reads KAGVTQTPRYLIKTRGQQVTLSCSPISGHRSVSWYQQTPGQGLQFLFEYFSETQRNKGNFPGRFSGRQFSNSRSEMNVSTLELGDSALYLCASSLASDSTDTQYFGPGTRLTVL.

The rearrangement joins TRBV6-6 to TRBJ1-2; 7 bases are a match to TRBD1. CDR1 MNHNY and CDR2 SVGAGI come from the germline V gene (reference sequence). There are 12 residues in the CDR3. The ends lost 4 bases at V and 10 bases at J; junction bases unmatched: 6. The CDR3 coding sequence is TGTGCCAGCAGTTTCTCAACAGGGGACTACACCTTC. This encodes CASSFSTGDYTF.

The J gene is TRBJ2-5, the V gene TRBV29-1, with D possibly matching TRBD2 (6 bases). Looked up from germline, CDR1 is SQVTM and CDR2 is ANQGSEA. This CDR3 has 13 residues. Trimming pared 7 bases from V and 6 bases from J, leaving 18 bases between. CDR3 DNA: TGCAGCGCCCCCGTGGAGGGCGGCAAGACCCAGTACTTC. Encoded protein: CSAPVEGGKTQYF. Full variable domain (remainder filled in from reference TRBV29-1 and TRBJ2-5): SAVISQKPSRDICQRGTSLTIQCQVDSQVTMMFWYRQQPGQSLTLIATANQGSEATYESGFVIDKFPISRPNLTFSTLTVSNMSPEDSSIYLCSAPVEGGKTQYFGPGTRLLVL.

The rearrangement joins TRBV24-1 to TRBJ2-3; maybe TRBD1 (6 bases). Germline CDR1 and CDR2: KGHDR and SFDVKD. V shed 8 bases and J shed 3 bases, with 11 bases lying between them. This CDR3 spans 13 amino acids. The CDR3 DNA sequence: TGTGCCACCACAGGGGCGCGAACAGATACGCAGTATTTT. It specifies CATTGARTDTQYF.

The chain couples TRBV10-3 to TRBJ2-6; D uncertain. The CDR3 runs 15 residues. CDR1 and CDR2 from the germline V gene are ENHRY and SYGVKD. V gave up 2 bases and J gave up 0 bases, with 5 bases separating them. The CDR3 protein is CAISEEDSGANVLTF. The CDR3 region has the DNA TGTGCCATCAGTGAGGAGGACTCTGGGGCCAACGTCCTGACTTTC.

To note about this clone: The junction does not match germline at one end; this may be a read error. This sequence joins TRBV28 and TRBJ1-1, with D perhaps matching TRBD1 (5 bases). CDR1 is MDHEN and CDR2 is SYDVKM in the germline V gene. The CDR3 loop spans 14 amino acids. The CDR3 DNA reads TGTGCCAGCAGTTTAGGGGCAGGGAACCCTGAAGCTTTCTTT. It specifies CASSLGAGNPEAFF. The variable domain in full, with the rest retrieved from reference TRBV28 and TRBJ1-1, is DVKVTQSSRYLVKRTGEKVFLECVQDMDHENMFWYRQDPGLGLRLIYFSYDVKMKEKGDIPEGYSVSREKKERFSLILESASTNQTSMYLCASSLGAGNPEAFFGQGTRLTVV.

The V and J genes are TRBV5-4 and TRBJ1-4; no firm D call. Trimming cost V 4 bases and J 0 bases, with 7 bases left between them. The V gene's germline CDR1 is SGHNT and CDR2 YYREEE (reference sequence). CDR3 length: 14 residues. Written as DNA, the CDR3 is TGTGCCAGCAGCGACTCCGCAACTAATGAAAAACTGTTTTTT. Amino acid sequence: CASSDSATNEKLFF.

The rearrangement joins TRBV4-1 to TRBJ1-5; no clear D gene. Deletions cut 0 bases from V and 1 base from J, with 7 bases between. The CDR3 is made up of 15 amino acids. Germline V gene lookup returns CDR1 MGHRA and CDR2 YSYEKL. CDR3 residues: CASSQEAPSNQPQHF. In nucleotides, the CDR3 is TGCGCCAGCAGCCAAGAGGCCCCAAGCAATCAGCCCCAGCATTTT.

The J gene is TRBJ2-7, the V gene TRBV6-1; the match to TRBD2 covers 9 bases. With V trimmed by 1 base and J by 5 bases, 9 bases remained unmatched. Germline V CDR1 and CDR2: MNHNS, SASEGT. The CDR3 length is 16 residues. Here the CDR3 reads CASSEGHGTSHHEQYF. The DNA of the CDR3 is TGTGCCAGCAGTGAAGGACACGGGACTAGCCACCACGAGCAGTACTTC.

This clone was picked up one time. The chain uses TRBV30 and TRBJ1-4; possible D gene TRBD1, 6 bases. This CDR3 is built from 14 residues. The germline V gene encodes CDR1 GTSNPN and CDR2 SVGIG (reference sequence). CDR3 nucleotide sequence: TGTGCTGGAGGACCGACAGGCTTTAATGAAAAACTGTTTTTT. Its protein product is CAGGPTGFNEKLFF.

The J gene is TRBJ2-5, the V gene TRBV10-3; no firm D call. Germline-derived CDR1 and CDR2 are ENHRY and SYGVKD. The CDR3 is made up of 12 amino acids. Trimming took off 4 bases at V and 2 bases at J, with 5 bases between the two ends. CDR3: CAISVEQETQYF. The CDR3 DNA follows: TGTGCCATCAGTGTTGAGCAAGAGACCCAGTACTTC.

The CDR3 spells CASSPHGYGYTF. The CDR3 bases are TGTGCCAGCAGTCCCCACGGCTATGGCTACACCTTC. This chain joins TRBV28 and TRBJ1-2; D is unresolved. Germline lookup yields CDR1 MDHEN and CDR2 SYDVKM. Trimming stripped 5 bases from V and 4 bases from J, with 8 bases between. CDR3 size: 12 residues.

The rearrangement uses TRBV18 and TRBJ1-2, with TRBD1 matching 10 bases. Germline CDR1 and CDR2: KGHSH and LQKENI. Losses at the gene ends were 0 bases for V and 0 bases for J; bases not matched to a gene: 4. This CDR3 contains 17 residues. CDR3: CASSPPGQGRSNYGYTF. The CDR3 nucleotides are TGTGCCAGCTCACCACCGGGACAGGGGAGGTCTAACTATGGCTACACCTTC.

This rearrangement joins TRBV19 to TRBJ1-5; possibly TRBD1 for D (5 bases). This CDR3 is built from 17 residues. Germline V lookup: CDR1 LNHDA, CDR2 SQIVND (reference sequence). Trimming took 6 bases from V and 0 from J, leaving 18 bases between them. As DNA, the CDR3 is TGTGCCAGTAGGGATGGAGGGACGGGGAGTAGCAATCAGCCCCAGCATTTT. Protein product: CASRDGGTGSSNQPQHF.